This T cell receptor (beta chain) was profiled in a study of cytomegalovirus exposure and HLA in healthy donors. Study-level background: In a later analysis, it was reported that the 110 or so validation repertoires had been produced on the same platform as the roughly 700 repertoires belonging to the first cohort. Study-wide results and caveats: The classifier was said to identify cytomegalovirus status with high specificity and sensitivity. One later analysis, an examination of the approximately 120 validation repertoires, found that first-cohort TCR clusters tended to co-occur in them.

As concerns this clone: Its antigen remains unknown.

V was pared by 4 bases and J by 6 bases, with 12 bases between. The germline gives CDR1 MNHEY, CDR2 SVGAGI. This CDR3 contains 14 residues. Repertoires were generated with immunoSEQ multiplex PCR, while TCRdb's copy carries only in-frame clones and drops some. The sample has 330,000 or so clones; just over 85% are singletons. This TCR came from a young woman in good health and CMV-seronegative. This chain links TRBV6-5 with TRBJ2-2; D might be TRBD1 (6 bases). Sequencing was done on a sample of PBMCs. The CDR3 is CASSWTVTAGELFF. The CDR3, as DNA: TGTGCCAGCAGTTGGACAGTCACGGCCGGGGAGCTGTTTTTT.